This T cell receptor (beta chain) was documented in a study of T cell responses to AZD1222 COVID-19 vaccine. This CDR3 has 14 residues. Germline V lookup: CDR1 MDHEN, CDR2 SYDVKM. The junction had 5 bases not matched to a gene; V was cut back by 2 bases and J by 8 bases. Comments on this clone: Its specificity is not known.

Only in-frame clones appear in the TCRdb table, and some are missing; sequencing was by immunoSEQ multiplex PCR. The data contain under 150,000 clones, 80% to 90% of them seen just once; the ten biggest clones take up around 2.4%. Study findings and constraints: Two AZD1222 administrations were followed by greater Spike-specific TCR breadth and depth.

The TCR originated in an adult in good health. The chain is built from TRBV28 and TRBJ2-2, with TRBD1 matching 7 bases. Sequencing was performed on peripheral blood, taken on day 0 of AZD1222 vaccination. CDR3 residues: CASSLDRVTGELFF. The CDR3 DNA sequence: TGTGCCAGCAGTTTAGACAGGGTGACAGGGGAGCTGTTTTTT.